This T cell receptor (beta chain) was recovered during a study of blood T cell repertoires in COVID-19. On the study more broadly: Some COVID-19 samples were acute and others convalescent; all came from the United States, Italy and Spain. PBMCs, B-cell-depleted T cells, or T cells were the source of the cDNA or gDNA that made up the material.

Looked up from germline, CDR1 is SNHLY and CDR2 is FYNNEI. The CDR3 contains 12 residues. Trimming took 7 bases from V and 4 from J; bases not matched to a gene: 2. Source study methods: Reference gene primer amplification in the assay estimated nucleated cell counts. The assay was immunoSEQ multiplex PCR, and TCRdb's table has in-frame clones only and misses some. The D gene and trimming were derived from the DNA, and the V and J assignments and clone size from that table. The sample holds around 260,000 clones, around 78% seen once. J is TRBJ2-5 and V is TRBV2, with TRBD2 matching 8 bases. The sample comprised peripheral blood. This receptor was taken from a man aged 55 to 70 who had recovered from COVID-19. CDR3 protein: CASMAGGETQYF. In nucleotides, the CDR3 is TGTGCCAGCATGGCGGGGGGAGAGACCCAGTACTTC.